The clone carrying this T cell receptor beta chain ranks as medium-sized. These data originate in a study of technical replicates of blood from several donors. Data came from immunoSEQ multiplex PCR; TCRdb stores just in-frame clones and leaves some out. Here the sample spans tens of thousands of clones, 90% to 95% being singletons. CDR1 MGHRA and CDR2 YSYEKL come from the germline V gene. The V gene end was trimmed by 0 bases and the J gene end by 0 bases; junction bases not matched to a gene: 5. The CDR3 is 17 residues long. Input material: T cells isolated from PBMCs. This TCR was recovered from a human donor in good health. The chain carries TRBV4-1 and TRBJ1-5; 7 bases agree with TRBD1. CDR3 coding DNA: TGCGCCAGCAGCCAAGATGGGGACAGCTATAGCAATCAGCCCCAGCATTTT. Protein sequence: CASSQDGDSYSNQPQHF.